This record looks at one T cell receptor (beta chain) sequence and its context. Its target is not known. Unique molecular identifiers featured in how the TCRbeta library was prepared. One entry per CDR3 protein, called by TCRdb with MiXCR from the PCR reads. The sample includes a few hundred thousand distinct CDR3 sequences, about 40% of them seen just once. The sample belongs to a study of T-cell reconstitution after alpha-beta-depleted transplantation in children. Study results and caveats: The study reportedly traced alpha-beta T cells about two months after transplant to several hundred expanded graft clones. The origin of high day-60 TCRbeta diversity in some patients lay in surviving recipient T cells and thymic progenitors.

This CDR3 contains 15 residues. From germline, CDR1 is SGHTA and CDR2 FQGTGA. The V segment lost 5 bases and the J segment 7 bases; nucleotides outside the gene matches: 6. The TCR comes from a girl aged 2 to 9 with aplastic anemia, due to receive a stem cell transplant. The specimen comprised PBMCs, sampled before TCRalphabeta/CD19-depleted stem cell transplant. This rearrangement joins TRBV7-3 to TRBJ2-1; 12 bases match TRBD2. The CDR3 here is CASSDGLAGKNEQFF. For the CDR3, the DNA is TGTGCCAGCAGCGATGGACTAGCGGGAAAGAATGAGCAGTTCTTC.